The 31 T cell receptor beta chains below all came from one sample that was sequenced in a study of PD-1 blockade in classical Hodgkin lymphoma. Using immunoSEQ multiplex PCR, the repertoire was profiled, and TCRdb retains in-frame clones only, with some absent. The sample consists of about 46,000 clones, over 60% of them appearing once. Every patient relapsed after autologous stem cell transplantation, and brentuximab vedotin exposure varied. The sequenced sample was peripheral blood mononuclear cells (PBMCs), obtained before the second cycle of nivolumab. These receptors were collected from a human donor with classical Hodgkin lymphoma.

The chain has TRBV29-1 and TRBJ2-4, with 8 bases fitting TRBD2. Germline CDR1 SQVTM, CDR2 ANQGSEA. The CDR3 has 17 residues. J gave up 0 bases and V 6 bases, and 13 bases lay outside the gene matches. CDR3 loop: CSVLARVAGLAKNIQYF. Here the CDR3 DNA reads TGCAGCGTCCTTGCCCGAGTAGCGGGGCTAGCCAAAAACATTCAGTACTTC.

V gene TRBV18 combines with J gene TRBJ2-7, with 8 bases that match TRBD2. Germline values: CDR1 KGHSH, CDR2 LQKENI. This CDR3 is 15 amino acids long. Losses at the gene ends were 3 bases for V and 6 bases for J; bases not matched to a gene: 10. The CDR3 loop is CASSPQPSGRTEQYF. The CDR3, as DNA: TGTGCCAGCTCACCGCAGCCCAGCGGGAGAACCGAGCAGTACTTC.

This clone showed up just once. The chain's CDR3 is CASSVVGYNEQFF. The CDR3 region has the DNA TGTGCCAGCAGTGTGGTCGGGTACAATGAGCAGTTCTTC. This chain uses TRBV6-1 with TRBJ2-1; D gene ambiguous. The CDR3 contains 13 residues. CDR1 is MNHNS and CDR2 is SASEGT in the germline V gene. The V end lost 4 bases, the J end lost 4 bases, and 8 bases lay between the germline ends.

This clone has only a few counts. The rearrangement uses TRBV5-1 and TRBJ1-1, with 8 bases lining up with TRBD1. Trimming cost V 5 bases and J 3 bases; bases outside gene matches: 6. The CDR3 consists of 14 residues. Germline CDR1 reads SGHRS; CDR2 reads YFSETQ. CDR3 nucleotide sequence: TGCGCCAGCAGTCGGACAGGGTCGGACACTGAAGCTTTCTTT. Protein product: CASSRTGSDTEAFF.

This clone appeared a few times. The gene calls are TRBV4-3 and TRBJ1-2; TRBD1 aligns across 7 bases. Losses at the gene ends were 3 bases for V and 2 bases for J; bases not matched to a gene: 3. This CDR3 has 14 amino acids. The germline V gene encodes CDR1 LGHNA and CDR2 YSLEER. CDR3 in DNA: TGCGCCAGCAGCCAGTCCAGGGGGAACTATGGCTACACCTTC. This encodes CASSQSRGNYGYTF.

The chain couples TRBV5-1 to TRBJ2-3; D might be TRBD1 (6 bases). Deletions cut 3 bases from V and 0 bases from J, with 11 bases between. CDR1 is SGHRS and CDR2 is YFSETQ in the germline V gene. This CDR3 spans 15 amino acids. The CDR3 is CASSYRDPSTDTQYF. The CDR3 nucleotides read TGCGCCAGCAGCTACAGGGACCCCAGCACAGATACGCAGTATTTT.

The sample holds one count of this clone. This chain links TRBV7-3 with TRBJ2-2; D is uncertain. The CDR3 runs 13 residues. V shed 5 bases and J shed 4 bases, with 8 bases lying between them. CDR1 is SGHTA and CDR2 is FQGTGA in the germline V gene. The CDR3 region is CASSPPATGELFF. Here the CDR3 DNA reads TGTGCCAGCAGCCCCCCAGCCACCGGGGAGCTGTTTTTT.

CDR3 coding DNA: TGTGCCAGCCTGAGCGAGAGCGGGGAGCTGTTTTTT. Translation gives CASLSESGELFF. The rearrangement joins TRBV7-9 to TRBJ2-2; no firm D call. CDR3 size: 12 residues. Trimming took 8 bases from V and 7 from J, leaving 11 bases between them. Germline lookup yields CDR1 SEHNR and CDR2 FQNEAQ (reference sequence). The full variable domain, rest sourced from reference TRBV7-9 and TRBJ2-2, is DTGVSQNPRHKITKRGQNVTFRCDPISEHNRLYWYRQTLGQGPEFLTYFQNEAQLEKSRLLSDRFSAERPKGSFSTLEIQRTEQGDSAMYLCASLSESGELFFGEGSRLTVL.

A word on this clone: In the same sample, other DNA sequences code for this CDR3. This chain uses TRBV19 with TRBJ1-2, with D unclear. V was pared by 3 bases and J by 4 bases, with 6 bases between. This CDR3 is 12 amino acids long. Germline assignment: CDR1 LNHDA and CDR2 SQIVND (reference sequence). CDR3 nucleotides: TGTGCCAGTAGTATCAGTGTCTATGGCTACACCTTC. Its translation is CASSISVYGYTF.

The CDR3 here is CSVAVRPNTEAFF. DNA for the CDR3: TGCAGCGTCGCAGTGAGACCGAACACTGAAGCTTTCTTT. The V gene is TRBV29-1, the J gene TRBJ1-1; D call uncertain. This CDR3 contains 13 residues. The germline V and J ends were trimmed by 6 bases and 1 base, with 12 bases remaining between them. Germline assignment: CDR1 SQVTM and CDR2 ANQGSEA.

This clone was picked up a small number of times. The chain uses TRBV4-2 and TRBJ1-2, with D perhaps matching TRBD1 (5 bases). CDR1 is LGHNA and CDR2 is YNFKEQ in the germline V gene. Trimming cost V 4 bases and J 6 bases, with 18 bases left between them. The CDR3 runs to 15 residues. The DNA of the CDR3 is TGTGCCAGCAGCCTCAGAGGTCCAGGGACGGATGGCTACACCTTC. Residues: CASSLRGPGTDGYTF.

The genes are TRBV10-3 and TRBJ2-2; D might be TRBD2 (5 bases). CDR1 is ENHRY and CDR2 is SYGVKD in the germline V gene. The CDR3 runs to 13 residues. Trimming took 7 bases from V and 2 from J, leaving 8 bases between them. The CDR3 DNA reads TGTGCCATCAATCGGGGTAACACCGGGGAGCTGTTTTTT. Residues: CAINRGNTGELFF.

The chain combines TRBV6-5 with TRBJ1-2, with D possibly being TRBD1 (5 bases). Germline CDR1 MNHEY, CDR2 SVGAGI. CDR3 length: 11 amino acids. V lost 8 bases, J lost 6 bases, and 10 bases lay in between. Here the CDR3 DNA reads TGTGCCAGCCTAGGGGCGGATGGCTACACCTTC. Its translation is CASLGADGYTF.

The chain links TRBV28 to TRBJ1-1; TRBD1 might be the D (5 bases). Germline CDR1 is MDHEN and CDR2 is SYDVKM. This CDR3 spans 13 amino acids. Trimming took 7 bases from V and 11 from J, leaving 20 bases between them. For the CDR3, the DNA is TGTGCCAGCACCACCAGCGCGGGACTGAGTGCTTTCTTT. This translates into CASTTSAGLSAFF.

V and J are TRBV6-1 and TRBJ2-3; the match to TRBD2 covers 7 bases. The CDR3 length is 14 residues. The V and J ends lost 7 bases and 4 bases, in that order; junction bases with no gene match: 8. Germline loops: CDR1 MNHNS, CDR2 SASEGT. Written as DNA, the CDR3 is TGTGCCAGCACCCGACTAGCTAATCCAGATACGCAGTATTTT. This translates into CASTRLANPDTQYF.

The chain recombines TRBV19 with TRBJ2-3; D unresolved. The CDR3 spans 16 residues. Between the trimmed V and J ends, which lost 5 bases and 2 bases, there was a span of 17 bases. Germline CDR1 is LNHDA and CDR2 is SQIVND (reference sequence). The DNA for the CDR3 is TGTGCCAGTAGTTCTCCCCGTCGGGCCTCCACAGATACGCAGTATTTT. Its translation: CASSSPRRASTDTQYF.

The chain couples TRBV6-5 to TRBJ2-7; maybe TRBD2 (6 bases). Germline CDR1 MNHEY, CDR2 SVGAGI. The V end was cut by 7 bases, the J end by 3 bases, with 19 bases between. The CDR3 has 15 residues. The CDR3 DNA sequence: TGTGCCAGCACGGGAGCATACGACAGCCACTACGAGCAGTACTTC. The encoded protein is CASTGAYDSHYEQYF.

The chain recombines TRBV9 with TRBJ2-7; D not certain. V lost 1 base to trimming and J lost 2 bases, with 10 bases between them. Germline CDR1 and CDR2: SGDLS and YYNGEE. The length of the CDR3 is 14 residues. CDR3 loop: CASSVSWGPYEQYF. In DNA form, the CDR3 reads TGTGCCAGCAGCGTATCCTGGGGTCCCTACGAGCAGTACTTC.

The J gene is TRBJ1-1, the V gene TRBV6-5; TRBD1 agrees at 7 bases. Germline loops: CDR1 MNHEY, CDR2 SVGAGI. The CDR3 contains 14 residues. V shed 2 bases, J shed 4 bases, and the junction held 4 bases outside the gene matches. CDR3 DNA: TGTGCCAGCAGTTACAGGGGGCTAGGCACTGAAGCTTTCTTT. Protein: CASSYRGLGTEAFF.

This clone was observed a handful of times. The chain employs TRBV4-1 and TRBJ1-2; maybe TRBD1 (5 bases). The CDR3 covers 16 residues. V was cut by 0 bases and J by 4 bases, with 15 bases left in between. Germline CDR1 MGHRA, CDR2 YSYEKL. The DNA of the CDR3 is TGCGCCAGCAGCCAAGATACGATAGGGACCGGCTATGGCTACACCTTC. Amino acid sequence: CASSQDTIGTGYGYTF.

In DNA, the CDR3 is TGTGCCAGCAGCTTGTTGTTGGCTGAAGCTTTCTTT. Translation: CASSLLLAEAFF. The genes are TRBV7-2 and TRBJ1-1; D is unresolved. The CDR3 is 12 residues long. Germline V gene lookup returns CDR1 SGHTA and CDR2 FQGNSA. Trimming stripped 3 bases from V and 6 bases from J, with 8 bases between.

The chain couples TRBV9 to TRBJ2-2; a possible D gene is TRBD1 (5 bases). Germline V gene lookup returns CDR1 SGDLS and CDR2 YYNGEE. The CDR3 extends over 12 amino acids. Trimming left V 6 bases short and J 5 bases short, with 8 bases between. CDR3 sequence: CASTYRTGELFF. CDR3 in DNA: TGTGCCAGCACCTACAGGACCGGGGAGCTGTTTTTT.

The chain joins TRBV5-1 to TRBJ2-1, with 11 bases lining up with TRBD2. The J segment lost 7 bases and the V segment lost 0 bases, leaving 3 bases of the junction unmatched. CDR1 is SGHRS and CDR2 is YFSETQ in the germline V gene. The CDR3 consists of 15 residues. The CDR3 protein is CASSLVASGGNEQFF. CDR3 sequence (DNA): TGCGCCAGCAGCTTGGTGGCTAGCGGGGGGAATGAGCAGTTCTTC.

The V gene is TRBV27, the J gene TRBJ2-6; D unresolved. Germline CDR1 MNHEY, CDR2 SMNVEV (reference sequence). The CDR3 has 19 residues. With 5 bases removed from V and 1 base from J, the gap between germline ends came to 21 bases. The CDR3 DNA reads TGTGCCAGCAGTGCTTGGGTCGGCAGTGCCTATTCTGGGGCCAACGTCCTGACTTTC. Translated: CASSAWVGSAYSGANVLTF.

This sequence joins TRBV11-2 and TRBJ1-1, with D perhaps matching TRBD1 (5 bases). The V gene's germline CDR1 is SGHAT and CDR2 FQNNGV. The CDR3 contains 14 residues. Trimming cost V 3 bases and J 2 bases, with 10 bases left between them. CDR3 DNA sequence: TGTGCCAGCAGCTTTTCAAGGGGAAACACTGAAGCTTTCTTT. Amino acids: CASSFSRGNTEAFF.

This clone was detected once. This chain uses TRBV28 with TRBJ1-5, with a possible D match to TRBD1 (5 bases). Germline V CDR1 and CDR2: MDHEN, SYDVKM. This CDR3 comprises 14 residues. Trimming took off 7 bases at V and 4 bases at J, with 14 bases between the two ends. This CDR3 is CASTGIPGNQPQHF. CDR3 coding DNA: TGTGCCAGCACAGGGATTCCGGGGAATCAGCCCCAGCATTTT.

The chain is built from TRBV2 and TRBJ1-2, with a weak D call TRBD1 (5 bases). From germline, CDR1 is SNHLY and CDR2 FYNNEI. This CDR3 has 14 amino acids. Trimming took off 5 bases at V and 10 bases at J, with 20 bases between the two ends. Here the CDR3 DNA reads TGTGCCAGCAGTCCCCCGGTGGGCAGGGCCCTCTACACCTTC. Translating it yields CASSPPVGRALYTF.

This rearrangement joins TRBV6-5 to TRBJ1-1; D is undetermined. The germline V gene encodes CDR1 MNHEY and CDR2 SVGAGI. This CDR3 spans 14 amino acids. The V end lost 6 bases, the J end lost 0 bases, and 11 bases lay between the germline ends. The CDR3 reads CASRLNPLNTEAFF. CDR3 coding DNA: TGTGCCAGCAGACTAAATCCCCTGAACACTGAAGCTTTCTTT.

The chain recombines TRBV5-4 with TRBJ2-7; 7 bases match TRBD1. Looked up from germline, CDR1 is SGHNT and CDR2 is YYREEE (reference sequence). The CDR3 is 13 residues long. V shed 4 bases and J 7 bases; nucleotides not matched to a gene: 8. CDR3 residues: CASSRKGAREQYF. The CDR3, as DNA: TGTGCCAGCAGCCGTAAGGGGGCACGGGAGCAGTACTTC.

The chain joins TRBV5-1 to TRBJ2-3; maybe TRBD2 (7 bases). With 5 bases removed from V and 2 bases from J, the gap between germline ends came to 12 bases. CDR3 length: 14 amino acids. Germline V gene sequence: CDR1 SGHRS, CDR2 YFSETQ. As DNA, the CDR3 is TGCGCCAGCAGTGGGGGGGCCCCCACAGATACGCAGTATTTT. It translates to CASSGGAPTDTQYF.

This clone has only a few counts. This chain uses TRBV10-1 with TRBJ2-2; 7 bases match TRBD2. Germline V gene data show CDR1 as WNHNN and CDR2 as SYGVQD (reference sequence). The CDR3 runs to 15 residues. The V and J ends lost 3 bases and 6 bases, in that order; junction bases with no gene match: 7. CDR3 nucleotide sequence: TGCGCCAGCAGTGAATGCGCAGGGAGGGCCGGGGAGCTGTTTTTT. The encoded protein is CASSECAGRAGELFF.